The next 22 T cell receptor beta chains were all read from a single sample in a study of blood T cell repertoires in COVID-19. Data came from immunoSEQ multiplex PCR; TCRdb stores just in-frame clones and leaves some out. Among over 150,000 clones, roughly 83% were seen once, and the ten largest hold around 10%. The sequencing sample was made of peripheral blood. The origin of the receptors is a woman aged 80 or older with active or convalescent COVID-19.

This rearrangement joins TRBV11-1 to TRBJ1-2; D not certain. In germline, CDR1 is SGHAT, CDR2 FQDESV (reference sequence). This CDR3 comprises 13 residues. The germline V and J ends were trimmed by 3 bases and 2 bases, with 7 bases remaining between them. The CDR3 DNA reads TGTGCCAGCAGCTTTGGCCAGAACTATGGCTACACCTTC. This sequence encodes CASSFGQNYGYTF.

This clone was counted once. The CDR3 region is CASSPRQGPRGGELFF. CDR3 sequence (DNA): TGTGCCAGCAGCCCGCGACAGGGCCCCCGGGGCGGGGAGCTGTTTTTT. The V and J genes are TRBV5-8 and TRBJ2-2, with 7 bases aligning to TRBD1. Trimming cost V 4 bases and J 7 bases; bases outside gene matches: 13. This CDR3 region has 16 residues. CDR1 is SGHTS and CDR2 is YDEGEE in the germline V gene.

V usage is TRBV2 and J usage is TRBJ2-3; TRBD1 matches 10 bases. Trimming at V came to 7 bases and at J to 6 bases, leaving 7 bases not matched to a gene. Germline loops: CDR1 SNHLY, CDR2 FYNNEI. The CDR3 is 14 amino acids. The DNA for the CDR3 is TGTGCCAGCACCCGGGACAGGGGTGCCGATACGCAGTATTTT. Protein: CASTRDRGADTQYF.

The CDR3 spells CASSIDPDRGSNQPQHF. CDR3 coding DNA: TGTGCCAGTAGTATAGACCCGGACAGGGGCAGCAATCAGCCCCAGCATTTT. J is TRBJ1-5 and V is TRBV19; 9 bases agree with TRBD1. The CDR3 has 17 amino acids. Germline V gives CDR1 LNHDA, CDR2 SQIVND (reference sequence). With 0 bases clipped from V and 1 base from J, the junction kept 4 bases outside the gene matches.

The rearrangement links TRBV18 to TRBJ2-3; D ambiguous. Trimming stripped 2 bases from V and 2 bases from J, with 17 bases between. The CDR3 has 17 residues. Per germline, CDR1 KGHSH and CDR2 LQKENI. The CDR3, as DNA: TGTGCCAGCTCACCAAGTAGAGTTACAGTCCCCACAGATACGCAGTATTTT. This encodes CASSPSRVTVPTDTQYF.

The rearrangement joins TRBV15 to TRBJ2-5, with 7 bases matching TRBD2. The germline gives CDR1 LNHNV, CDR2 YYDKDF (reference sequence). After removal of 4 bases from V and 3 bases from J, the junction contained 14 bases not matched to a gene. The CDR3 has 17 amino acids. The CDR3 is CATSTHGLGLDEETQYF. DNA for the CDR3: TGTGCCACCAGCACACACGGACTAGGACTAGATGAAGAGACCCAGTACTTC.

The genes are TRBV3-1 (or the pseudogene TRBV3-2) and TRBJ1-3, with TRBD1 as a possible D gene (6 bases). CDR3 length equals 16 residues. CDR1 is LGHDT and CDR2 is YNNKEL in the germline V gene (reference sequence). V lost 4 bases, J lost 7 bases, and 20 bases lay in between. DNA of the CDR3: TGTGCCAGCAGCCGCTCAGGGACACTCCTCGCGAACACCATATATTTT. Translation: CASSRSGTLLANTIYF.

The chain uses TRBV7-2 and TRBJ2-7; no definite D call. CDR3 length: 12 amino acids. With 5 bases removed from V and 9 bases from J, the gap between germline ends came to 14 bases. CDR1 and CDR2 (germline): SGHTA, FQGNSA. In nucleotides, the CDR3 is TGTGCCAGCAGCCACCTCCGAGACTCGCAGTACTTC. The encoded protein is CASSHLRDSQYF. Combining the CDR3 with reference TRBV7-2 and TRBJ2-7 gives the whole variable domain GAGVSQSPSNKVTEKGKDVELRCDPISGHTALYWYRQSLGQGLEFLIYFQGNSAPDKSGLPSDRFSAERTGGSVSTLTIQRTQQEDSAVYLCASSHLRDSQYFGPGTRLTVT.

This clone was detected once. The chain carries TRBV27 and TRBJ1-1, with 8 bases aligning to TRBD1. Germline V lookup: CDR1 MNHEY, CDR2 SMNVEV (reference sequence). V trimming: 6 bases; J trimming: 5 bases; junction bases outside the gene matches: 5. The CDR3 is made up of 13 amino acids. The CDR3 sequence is CASSKTGETEAFF. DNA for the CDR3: TGTGCCAGCAGCAAGACAGGGGAAACTGAAGCTTTCTTT.

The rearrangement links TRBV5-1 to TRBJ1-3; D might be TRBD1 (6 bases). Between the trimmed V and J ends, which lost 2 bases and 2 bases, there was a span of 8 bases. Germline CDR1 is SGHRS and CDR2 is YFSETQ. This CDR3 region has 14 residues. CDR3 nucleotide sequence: TGCGCCAGCAGCTTATCAGGGGCTGGAAACACCATATATTTT. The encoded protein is CASSLSGAGNTIYF.

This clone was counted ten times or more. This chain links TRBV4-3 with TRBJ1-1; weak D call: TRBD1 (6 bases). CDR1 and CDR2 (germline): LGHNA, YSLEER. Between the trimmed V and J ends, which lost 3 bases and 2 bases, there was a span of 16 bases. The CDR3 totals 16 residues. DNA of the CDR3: TGCGCCAGCAGCCAGGGATCACAGGGAAGCAACACTGAAGCTTTCTTT. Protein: CASSQGSQGSNTEAFF.

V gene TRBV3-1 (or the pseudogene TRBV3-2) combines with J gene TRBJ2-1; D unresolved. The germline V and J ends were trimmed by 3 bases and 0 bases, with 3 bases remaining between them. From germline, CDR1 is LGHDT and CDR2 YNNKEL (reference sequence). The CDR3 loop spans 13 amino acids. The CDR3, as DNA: TGTGCCAGCAGCCAGGCCTCCTACAATGAGCAGTTCTTC. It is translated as CASSQASYNEQFF.

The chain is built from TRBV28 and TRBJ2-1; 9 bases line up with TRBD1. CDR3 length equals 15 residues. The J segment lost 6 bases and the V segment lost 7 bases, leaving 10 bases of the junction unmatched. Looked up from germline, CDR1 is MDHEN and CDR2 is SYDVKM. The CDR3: CASTPGTGLGNEQFF. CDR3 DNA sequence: TGTGCCAGCACCCCCGGGACAGGGCTGGGCAATGAGCAGTTCTTC. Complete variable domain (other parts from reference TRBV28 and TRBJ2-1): DVKVTQSSRYLVKRTGEKVFLECVQDMDHENMFWYRQDPGLGLRLIYFSYDVKMKEKGDIPEGYSVSREKKERFSLILESASTNQTSMYLCASTPGTGLGNEQFFGPGTRLTVL.

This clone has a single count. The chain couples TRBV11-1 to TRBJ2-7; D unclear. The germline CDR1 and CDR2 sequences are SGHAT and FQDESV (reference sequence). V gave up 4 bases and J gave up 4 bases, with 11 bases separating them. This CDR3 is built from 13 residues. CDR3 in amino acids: CASSSYRSYEQYF. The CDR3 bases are TGTGCCAGCAGCTCCTATCGATCTTACGAGCAGTACTTC.

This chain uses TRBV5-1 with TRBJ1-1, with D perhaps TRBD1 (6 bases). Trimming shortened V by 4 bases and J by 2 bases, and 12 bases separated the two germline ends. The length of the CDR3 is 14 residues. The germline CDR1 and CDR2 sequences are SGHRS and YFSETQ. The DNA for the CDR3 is TGCGCCAGCAGCCTCCAGGGGCATAACACTGAAGCTTTCTTT. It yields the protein CASSLQGHNTEAFF.

CDR3 bases: TGTGCCGGAATACAGGGGCTGGATTCCTACGAGCAGTACTTC. Its protein product is CAGIQGLDSYEQYF. This sequence joins TRBV2 and TRBJ2-7; TRBD1 matches at 7 bases. The CDR3 runs to 14 residues. In germline, CDR1 is SNHLY, CDR2 FYNNEI. J gave up 1 base and V 11 bases, and 11 bases lay outside the gene matches.

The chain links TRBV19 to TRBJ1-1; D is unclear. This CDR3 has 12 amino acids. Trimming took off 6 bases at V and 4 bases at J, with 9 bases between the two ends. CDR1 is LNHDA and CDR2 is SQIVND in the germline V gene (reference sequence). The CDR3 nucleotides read TGTGCCAGTAGCTCCCTCGGCACTGAAGCTTTCTTT. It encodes CASSSLGTEAFF.

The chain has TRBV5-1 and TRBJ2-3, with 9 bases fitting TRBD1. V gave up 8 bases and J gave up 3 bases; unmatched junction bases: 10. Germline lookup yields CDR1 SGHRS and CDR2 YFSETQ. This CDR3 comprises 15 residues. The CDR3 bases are TGCGCCAGTCAACCGGGACAGGGATCAACAGATACGCAGTATTTT. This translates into CASQPGQGSTDTQYF.

The CDR3 reads CASSLTGTAFPNYGYTF. CDR3 sequence (DNA): TGTGCCAGCAGCTTAACCGGGACAGCCTTCCCTAACTATGGCTACACCTTC. The chain is built from TRBV11-2 and TRBJ1-2, with 7 bases aligning to TRBD1. In germline, CDR1 is SGHAT, CDR2 FQNNGV. The CDR3 covers 17 residues. The trim removed 2 bases at V and 0 bases at J, leaving 9 bases unmatched.

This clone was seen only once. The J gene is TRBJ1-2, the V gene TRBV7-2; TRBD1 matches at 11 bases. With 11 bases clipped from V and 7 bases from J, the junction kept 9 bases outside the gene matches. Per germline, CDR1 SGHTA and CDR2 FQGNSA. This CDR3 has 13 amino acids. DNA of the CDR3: TGTGCCTGTCCCGGGACAGGGGGACTTGGCTACACCTTC. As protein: CACPGTGGLGYTF. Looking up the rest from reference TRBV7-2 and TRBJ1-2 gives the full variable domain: GAGVSQSPSNKVTEKGKDVELRCDPISGHTALYWYRQSLGQGLEFLIYFQGNSAPDKSGLPSDRFSAERTGGSVSTLTIQRTQQEDSAVYLCACPGTGGLGYTFGSGTRLTVV.

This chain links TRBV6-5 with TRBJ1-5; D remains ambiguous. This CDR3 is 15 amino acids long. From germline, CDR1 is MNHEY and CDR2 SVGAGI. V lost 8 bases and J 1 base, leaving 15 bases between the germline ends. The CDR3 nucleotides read TGTGCCAGCTCGGCGGAACCGGGGAGCAATCAGCCCCAGCATTTT. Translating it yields CASSAEPGSNQPQHF.

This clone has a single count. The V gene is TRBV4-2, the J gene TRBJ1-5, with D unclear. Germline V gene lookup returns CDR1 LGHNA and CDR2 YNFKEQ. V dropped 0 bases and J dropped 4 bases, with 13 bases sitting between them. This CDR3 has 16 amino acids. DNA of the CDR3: TGTGCCAGCAGCCAAGATTTGGACTCACGTAATCAGCCCCAGCATTTT. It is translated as CASSQDLDSRNQPQHF.